Presented here are 16 T cell receptor beta chains from one specimen sequenced in a study of blood T cell repertoires in COVID-19. Profiled with immunoSEQ multiplex PCR; TCRdb holds only in-frame clones, not every one. The sample gives some 240,000 clones, 80% of which show up once; 9.5% to 15% is in the top ten. The sample taken for sequencing was peripheral blood. These receptors were taken from a human donor in a cohort sampled during active COVID-19.

V is TRBV27 and J is TRBJ2-1; 11 bases align to TRBD2. Trimming cost V 6 bases and J 4 bases; bases outside gene matches: 14. The CDR3 runs 18 residues. Looked up from germline, CDR1 is MNHEY and CDR2 is SMNVEV (reference sequence). CDR3 region: CASSKRLAGGPGYNEQFF. The CDR3 region has the DNA TGTGCCAGCAGCAAGAGATTAGCGGGAGGGCCGGGATACAATGAGCAGTTCTTC.

The gene calls are TRBV5-1 and TRBJ2-2; 7 nucleotides match TRBD1. V lost 4 bases to trimming and J lost 6 bases; unmatched junction nucleotides: 0. The CDR3 contains 12 residues. Germline loops: CDR1 SGHRS, CDR2 YFSETQ. The CDR3 spells CASSTGAGELFF. The DNA of the CDR3 is TGCGCCAGCAGCACAGGGGCCGGGGAGCTGTTTTTT.

The chain's CDR3 is CASSPLPGTGGNQPQHF. In nucleotides, the CDR3 is TGTGCCAGCAGCCCCCTCCCCGGGACAGGGGGCAATCAGCCCCAGCATTTT. The genes are TRBV5-5 and TRBJ1-5; the match to TRBD1 covers 10 bases. Looked up from germline, CDR1 is SGHKS and CDR2 is YYEKEE (reference sequence). The V gene end was trimmed by 4 bases and the J gene end by 2 bases; junction bases not matched to a gene: 9. The CDR3 contains 17 residues.

V and J are TRBV5-6 and TRBJ1-1; 8 bases match TRBD1. This CDR3 has 15 residues. The V segment lost 4 bases and the J segment 2 bases; nucleotides outside the gene matches: 7. CDR1 and CDR2 from the germline V gene are SGHDT and YYEEEE. The CDR3 DNA follows: TGTGCCAGCAGCCCGGGGACAGGAGCTAACACTGAAGCTTTCTTT. Translated: CASSPGTGANTEAFF.

This clone was observed a handful of times. V gene TRBV27 combines with J gene TRBJ2-3; D not certain. CDR1 is MNHEY and CDR2 is SMNVEV in the germline V gene (reference sequence). The V and J ends lost 5 bases and 2 bases respectively, with 11 bases between them. This CDR3 is 14 amino acids long. CDR3: CASSQIPFTDTQYF. The CDR3 region has the DNA TGTGCCAGCAGTCAAATTCCATTCACAGATACGCAGTATTTT.

The chain recombines TRBV19 with TRBJ2-7; TRBD2 matches at 12 bases. With 8 bases clipped from V and 4 bases from J, the junction kept 3 bases outside the gene matches. From germline, CDR1 is LNHDA and CDR2 SQIVND (reference sequence). The CDR3 length is 13 residues. CDR3 nucleotides: TGTGCCAGTCGACTAGCGGGAGAGTACGAGCAGTACTTC. This translates into CASRLAGEYEQYF.

V and J are TRBV28 and TRBJ1-4; 7 bases map to TRBD1. The V gene's germline CDR1 is MDHEN and CDR2 SYDVKM. This CDR3 region has 15 residues. J was trimmed by 5 bases and V by 7 bases; bases with no gene match: 10. The CDR3 here is CASTAPGQNNEKLFF. The CDR3 bases are TGTGCCAGCACCGCACCGGGACAGAACAATGAAAAACTGTTTTTT.

This clone was seen many times. CDR3 residues: CAISPGGTGVEQFF. CDR3 in DNA: TGTGCCATCAGTCCGGGAGGTACAGGTGTTGAGCAGTTCTTC. This chain uses TRBV10-3 with TRBJ2-1; 7 bases agree with TRBD2. V shed 5 bases and J 9 bases; nucleotides not matched to a gene: 10. Germline-derived CDR1 and CDR2 are ENHRY and SYGVKD. The CDR3 length is 14 residues.

CDR3 sequence: CASSQDDGTGDYGYTF. CDR3 in DNA: TGTGCCAGCAGCCAAGATGACGGGACAGGGGATTACGGCTACACCTTC. The rearrangement joins TRBV3-1 (or the pseudogene TRBV3-2) to TRBJ1-2, with 10 nucleotides matching TRBD1. The CDR3 sequence is 16 residues long. CDR1 is LGHDT and CDR2 is YNNKEL in the germline V gene (reference sequence). The V gene end was trimmed by 0 bases and the J gene end by 8 bases; junction bases not matched to a gene: 9.

The genes are TRBV15 and TRBJ2-7, with 7 bases aligning to TRBD1. Germline CDR1 is LNHNV and CDR2 is YYDKDF (reference sequence). V dropped 2 bases and J dropped 2; count of bases not matched to a gene: 3. The CDR3 is 14 amino acids. The CDR3 nucleotides read TGTGCCACCAGCAGAATGACAGGGCCCTACGAGCAGTACTTC. Amino acid sequence: CATSRMTGPYEQYF.

The chain is built from TRBV29-1 and TRBJ1-2; D uncertain. Per the germline V gene, CDR1 is SQVTM and CDR2 is ANQGSEA. The CDR3 totals 11 residues. Trimming shortened V by 2 bases and J by 10 bases, and 11 bases separated the two germline ends. Written as DNA, the CDR3 is TGCAGCGTTGAACGCGGTGGCGCCTACACCTTC. This sequence encodes CSVERGGAYTF. Drawing the rest from reference TRBV29-1 and TRBJ1-2, the complete variable domain is SAVISQKPSRDICQRGTSLTIQCQVDSQVTMMFWYRQQPGQSLTLIATANQGSEATYESGFVIDKFPISRPNLTFSTLTVSNMSPEDSSIYLCSVERGGAYTFGSGTRLTVV.

The J gene is TRBJ2-1, the V gene TRBV25-1, with D perhaps matching TRBD1 (6 bases). Germline V gene lookup returns CDR1 MGHDK and CDR2 SYGVNS. Trimming shortened V by 6 bases and J by 6 bases, and 12 bases separated the two germline ends. The CDR3 spans 13 residues. The CDR3 loop is CASRIGRGNEQFF. CDR3 nucleotides: TGTGCCAGCAGGATTGGCAGGGGCAATGAGCAGTTCTTC.

V usage is TRBV28 and J usage is TRBJ2-1; D perhaps matches TRBD2 (5 bases). Germline values: CDR1 MDHEN, CDR2 SYDVKM. This CDR3 comprises 18 residues. Trimming cost V 9 bases and J 1 base, with 25 bases left between them. CDR3 amino acids: CASTTMWATDESYNEQFF. The CDR3 DNA reads as TGTGCCAGTACGACTATGTGGGCTACGGACGAATCCTACAATGAGCAGTTCTTC.

V and J are TRBV5-6 and TRBJ2-7; 8 positions match TRBD1. The CDR3 totals 15 residues. Germline CDR1 reads SGHDT; CDR2 reads YYEEEE. The V segment lost 0 bases and the J segment 6 bases; nucleotides outside the gene matches: 8. As DNA, the CDR3 is TGTGCCAGCAGCTTGGGGGGTCAGGGGGCCCCCGAGCAGTACTTC. This gives the protein CASSLGGQGAPEQYF.

The chain uses TRBV25-1 and TRBJ1-1, with D perhaps TRBD1 (5 bases). V lost 2 bases, J lost 10 bases, and 14 bases lay in between. The CDR3 loop spans 13 amino acids. CDR1 and CDR2 from the germline V gene are MGHDK and SYGVNS. Here the CDR3 reads CASSEPAGEGAFF. CDR3 sequence (DNA): TGTGCCAGCAGTGAACCGGCGGGGGAAGGAGCTTTCTTT.

V and J are TRBV13 and TRBJ1-4; 7 positions match TRBD1. CDR1 is PRHDT and CDR2 is FYEKMQ in the germline V gene (reference sequence). After removal of 0 bases from V and 8 bases from J, the junction contained 9 bases not matched to a gene. This CDR3 has 16 amino acids. CDR3 bases: TGTGCCAGCAGCTTAGGTGGGGACAGTCCTGGGGAAAAACTGTTTTTT. It specifies CASSLGGDSPGEKLFF. The full variable domain, completed using reference TRBV13 and TRBJ1-4, is AAGVIQSPRHLIKEKRETATLKCYPIPRHDTVYWYQQGPGQDPQFLISFYEKMQSDKGSIPDRFSAQQFSDYHSELNMSSLELGDSALYFCASSLGGDSPGEKLFFGSGTQLSVL.